Listed below are T cell receptor beta chains from one sample, sequenced in a study of cytomegalovirus exposure and HLA in healthy donors. Clones were read by immunoSEQ multiplex PCR, and TCRdb kept only the in-frame ones, dropping some. The table records roughly 250,000 clones, about four fifths of them present only once. The sample was PBMCs. These receptors were collected from a girl aged 2 to 9 in good health and CMV-seronegative. Each CDR3 is given with its conserved first and last residue. D genes are given only for firm matches. Part of the rows lack a size; the others show once, few, many or a class for expanded clones.

D gene	clone size	V gene	J gene	CDR3 DNA	CDR3 protein
TRBD1	few	TRBV6-1	TRBJ2-7	TGTGCCAGCAGTTTACGACAGGGGGCCTACGAGCAGTACTTC	CASSLRQGAYEQYF
TRBD1	NA	TRBV29-1	TRBJ1-1	TGCAGCGTTGGACCGGGACAGGGGACTGAAGCTTTCTTT	CSVGPGQGTEAFF
NA	NA	TRBV11-2	TRBJ2-4	TGTGCCAGCAGCTGGACAGTAGCCAAAAACATTCAGTACTTC	CASSWTVAKNIQYF
TRBD1	NA	TRBV27	TRBJ1-2	TGTGCCAGCAGCCTGCTAGGACAGGCCTCCGATGGCTACACCTTC	CASSLLGQASDGYTF
NA	NA	TRBV28	TRBJ2-7	TGTGCCAGCAGTCAGTTACTAGGCTCCTACGAGCAGTACTTC	CASSQLLGSYEQYF
TRBD1	once	TRBV18	TRBJ1-2	TGTGCCAGCTCACCGTCCAGGGGGATTGGCTACACCTTC	CASSPSRGIGYTF
TRBD1	few	TRBV6-6	TRBJ1-1	TGTGCCAGCAGTTCCCTCAGGGGGCCCGGCACTGAAGCTTTCTTT	CASSSLRGPGTEAFF
TRBD1	NA	TRBV6-1	TRBJ1-2	TGTGCCAGCAGACCGGACAGGGGATATAATGGCTACACCTTC	CASRPDRGYNGYTF
NA	NA	TRBV7-2	TRBJ2-5	TGTGCCAGCAGCTTAGCGGGGGGGCGGAGGGAGACCCAGTACTTC	CASSLAGGRRETQYF
NA	NA	TRBV28	TRBJ1-5	TGTGCCAGCAGTTTAACGGGGGGGAATCAGCCCCAGCATTTT	CASSLTGGNQPQHF
NA	NA	TRBV2	TRBJ2-1	TGTGCCAGCAGTGAAGATTTTCTGAATGAGCAGTTCTTC	CASSEDFLNEQFF
TRBD1	few	TRBV11-3	TRBJ2-7	TGTGCCAGATCCCCACGGGACAGCTACGAGCAGTACTTC	CARSPRDSYEQYF
TRBD2	NA	TRBV2	TRBJ2-5	TGTGCCAGCAGTCTCGGGACTAGCGTGGAGACCCAGTACTTC	CASSLGTSVETQYF
NA	NA	TRBV5-6	TRBJ2-7	TGTGCCAGCAGCTCTCGTGACAGTTTACGGGAGCAGTACTTC	CASSSRDSLREQYF
TRBD1	NA	TRBV5-1	TRBJ1-2	TGCGCCAGCAGCTTGGCTGGACAGGGTAACTATGGCTACACCTTC	CASSLAGQGNYGYTF
NA	NA	TRBV5-8	TRBJ2-4	TGTGCCAGCAGCTTGCCGGGACTAGCCAAAAACATTCAGTACTTC	CASSLPGLAKNIQYF
TRBD1	once	TRBV7-2	TRBJ1-4	TGTGCCAGCAGCTTTGGGACAGGGTGGGAAAAACTGTTTTTT	CASSFGTGWEKLFF
TRBD1	NA	TRBV6-1	TRBJ2-7	TGTGCCAGCAGGCGGCCGGGACAGGGGGCTTACGAGCAGTACTTC	CASRRPGQGAYEQYF
TRBD2	once	TRBV9	TRBJ2-1	TGTGCCAGCAGCGCAATGTTAGCGGGGGGCCCAGCCTACAATGAGCAGTTCTTC	CASSAMLAGGPAYNEQFF
TRBD1	NA	TRBV5-1	TRBJ2-7	TGCGCCAGCAGCTTGGGGGGACAGGGATGGCGCGAGCAGTACTTC	CASSLGGQGWREQYF
NA	NA	TRBV30	TRBJ1-6	TGTGCCTGGGGATACACAGGGCAAGGCTCACCCCTCCACTTT	CAWGYTGQGSPLHF
TRBD2	NA	TRBV27	TRBJ2-2	TGTGCCAGCAGTTACCTCCTAGCGGGGGGAACCGGGGAGCTGTTTTTT	CASSYLLAGGTGELFF
TRBD1	once	TRBV5-1	TRBJ2-4	TGCGCCAGCAGCAACCCCACAGGGGTAAAAGCCAAAAACATTCAGTACTTC	CASSNPTGVKAKNIQYF
TRBD2	NA	TRBV27	TRBJ2-3	TGTGCCAGCAGTTATGCGGGAGGGAGTACGCAGTATTTT	CASSYAGGSTQYF
NA	NA	TRBV6-5	TRBJ1-4	TGTGCCAGCAGTGGGACTGGGAATGAAAAACTGTTTTTT	CASSGTGNEKLFF
TRBD1	NA	TRBV10-3	TRBJ2-1	TGTGCCATCACAGAAGGGACAGGGGGCGTGGATGAGCAGTTCTTC	CAITEGTGGVDEQFF
NA	NA	TRBV10-3	TRBJ2-5	TGTGCCATCAGACGGGAGAGTGAGACCCAGTACTTC	CAIRRESETQYF
TRBD1	once	TRBV15	TRBJ1-2	TGTGCCACCAGCAGCGACAGGGATTATGGCTACACCTTC	CATSSDRDYGYTF
TRBD1	few	TRBV4-1	TRBJ1-6	TGCGCCAGCAGCCAAGATTTTACGAACAGGGGGGACTCACCCCTCCACTTT	CASSQDFTNRGDSPLHF
TRBD2	NA	TRBV5-1	TRBJ2-7	TGCGCCAGCATCTCAGATCCGGGACTACCTTACGAGCAGTACTTC	CASISDPGLPYEQYF
NA	NA	TRBV7-9	TRBJ2-7	TGTGCCAGCAGCCAGGGGAGTGACGAGCAGTACTTC	CASSQGSDEQYF
TRBD1	few	TRBV7-2	TRBJ2-3	TGTGCCAGCAGCTTGATTAGACCGACAGGGGGCCCCGCAGATACGCAGTATTTT	CASSLIRPTGGPADTQYF
TRBD2	NA	TRBV6-5	TRBJ2-1	TGTGCCAGCAGGTCTAGCGGGGACGACAATGAGCAGTTCTTC	CASRSSGDDNEQFF
TRBD1	NA	TRBV28	TRBJ1-5	TGTGCCAGCAGTCCCGGACAGGGGTATCAGCCCCAGCATTTT	CASSPGQGYQPQHF
TRBD2	once	TRBV28	TRBJ2-3	TGTGCCAGCAGCGACACGGGGAGGGCGCAGTATTTT	CASSDTGRAQYF
NA	NA	TRBV7-6	TRBJ2-2	TGTGCCAGCAGCACCCCGGGGCAGGGGATGCCCACCGGGGAGCTGTTTTTT	CASSTPGQGMPTGELFF
NA	NA	TRBV19	TRBJ1-5	TGTGCCAGTAGTCAACAGGGAAATCAGCCCCAGCATTTT	CASSQQGNQPQHF
NA	NA	TRBV29-1	TRBJ2-1	TGCAGCGCTGAGGGCCAGCTCTCCTACAATGAGCAGTTCTTC	CSAEGQLSYNEQFF
TRBD2	NA	TRBV30	TRBJ2-1	TGTGCCTGGAGTTCTCTAGCGGGGGCCCTTGGGAATGAGCAGTTCTTC	CAWSSLAGALGNEQFF
NA	NA	TRBV19	TRBJ1-5	TGTGCCAGTAAATTGGGCGGGGGGAGCAATCAGCCCCAGCATTTT	CASKLGGGSNQPQHF
NA	NA	TRBV21-1	TRBJ2-5	TGTGCCAGCAGCAAAGCTTGGGAGAGCGAAAAAAAGAGCCAAGAGACCCAGTACTTC	CASSKAWESEKKSQETQYF
NA	NA	TRBV27	TRBJ2-1	TGTGCCAGCAGTCCCGCCGGGAGCCCCGGATACAATGAGCAGTTCTTC	CASSPAGSPGYNEQFF
NA	NA	TRBV14	TRBJ1-1	TGTGCCAGCAGCCCCTGGGGGGCTGAAGCTTTCTTT	CASSPWGAEAFF
TRBD1	once	TRBV10-2	TRBJ2-7	TGCGCCAGCAGTGCATGGGACAGGGGTTCCTACGAGCAGTACTTC	CASSAWDRGSYEQYF
NA	NA	TRBV6-1	TRBJ2-7	TGTGCCAGCAGTGACCCAGGGGCCAATTCCTACGAGCAGTACTTC	CASSDPGANSYEQYF
TRBD2	NA	TRBV6-5	TRBJ2-3	TGTGCCAGCAGGGTAGCGGGGGGGCCCGCAGATACGCAGTATTTT	CASRVAGGPADTQYF
NA	NA	TRBV19	TRBJ1-1	TGTGCCAGTAGGCGACAGGAGCTTCCCGCCAAGACCAACACTGAAGCTTTCTTT	CASRRQELPAKTNTEAFF
NA	once	TRBV5-1	TRBJ1-6	TGCGCCAGCAGCTTCGACGGGACCTATAATTCACCCCTCCACTTT	CASSFDGTYNSPLHF
NA	NA	TRBV13	TRBJ2-7	TGTGCCAGCAGCTCCGTTCTAGCTGGCACGACCTACGAGCAGTACTTC	CASSSVLAGTTYEQYF
TRBD1	NA	TRBV5-1	TRBJ2-7	TGCGCCAGCAGCTCACTGACAGGGGACTCCTACGAGCAGTACTTC	CASSSLTGDSYEQYF
NA	NA	TRBV2	TRBJ2-6	TGTGCCAGCAGCGCCAGGGAATCTGGGGCCAACGTCCTGACTTTC	CASSARESGANVLTF
NA	NA	TRBV7-6	TRBJ2-1	TGTGCCAGCAGCACACTAGTTAGTGAGCAGTTCTTC	CASSTLVSEQFF
NA	NA	TRBV27	TRBJ2-1	TGTGCTAGCAGTTCCTCGGACGGACTAACCTACAATGAGCAGTTCTTC	CASSSSDGLTYNEQFF